The 18 T cell receptor beta chains below come from one sample, sequenced in a study of blood T cell repertoires in COVID-19. Sequenced by immunoSEQ multiplex PCR; TCRdb stores in-frame clones only, minus some. Of approximately 96,000 clones listed, over 75% are singletons. The specimen was peripheral blood. Source of these receptors: a woman older than 75 with acute or convalescent COVID-19.

The chain uses TRBV18 and TRBJ1-1; 7 bases are shared with TRBD1. Trimming took 1 base from V and 1 from J; bases not matched to a gene: 6. The V gene's germline CDR1 is KGHSH and CDR2 LQKENI. CDR3 size: 16 residues. CDR3 DNA sequence: TGTGCCAGCTCACCACGAATGGGGACAGAGAACACTGAAGCTTTCTTT. Amino acid sequence: CASSPRMGTENTEAFF.

V is TRBV21-1 and J is TRBJ2-7; the table names TRBD1, a call not compared with the DNA. TRBV21-1 is labeled a pseudogene. The CDR3 loop spans 16 amino acids. This CDR3 reads CASSKDRTGISYEQYF. DNA for the CDR3: TGTGCCAGCAGCAAAGATAGGACAGGGATCTCCTACGAGCAGTACTTC.

The chain has TRBV24-1 and TRBJ2-1, with 14 bases identical to TRBD2. Germline V gives CDR1 KGHDR, CDR2 SFDVKD. CDR3 length: 16 residues. The trim removed 5 bases at V and 9 bases at J, leaving 8 bases unmatched. The CDR3 sequence is CATSGWGLAGEVEQFF. The CDR3 DNA sequence: TGTGCCACCAGTGGCTGGGGACTAGCGGGAGAGGTTGAGCAGTTCTTC.

V is TRBV11-2 and J is TRBJ2-1; D not certain. CDR3 size: 14 residues. The germline CDR1 and CDR2 sequences are SGHAT and FQNNGV. V was cut by 7 bases and J by 5 bases, with 15 bases left in between. DNA for the CDR3: TGTGCCAGCACCACCGGCGGTTTAAACAATGAGCAGTTCTTC. Its protein product is CASTTGGLNNEQFF. Full variable domain (rest looked up from reference TRBV11-2 and TRBJ2-1): EAGVAQSPRYKIIEKRQSVAFWCNPISGHATLYWYQQILGQGPKLLIQFQNNGVVDDSQLPKDRFSAERLKGVDSTLKIQPAKLEDSAVYLCASTTGGLNNEQFFGPGTRLTVL.

The chain combines TRBV24-1 with TRBJ2-3, with 9 bases matching TRBD1. The germline V gene has CDR1 KGHDR and CDR2 SFDVKD. The CDR3 has 16 residues. Trimming at V came to 3 bases and at J to 4 bases, leaving 7 bases not matched to a gene. DNA of the CDR3: TGTGCCACCAGTGATCCCACGACAGGGGGAGCAGATACGCAGTATTTT. Protein: CATSDPTTGGADTQYF.

The genes are TRBV27 and TRBJ1-6, with 8 bases aligning to TRBD1. Germline V gene lookup returns CDR1 MNHEY and CDR2 SMNVEV (reference sequence). The junction had 5 bases not matched to a gene; V was cut back by 6 bases and J by 7 bases. The CDR3 consists of 14 residues. DNA for the CDR3: TGTGCCAGCAGGACAGGGGCGGGGAATTCACCCCTCCACTTT. Protein sequence: CASRTGAGNSPLHF.

V usage is TRBV7-3 and J usage is TRBJ1-1, with 9 nucleotides matching TRBD1. Germline V gene data show CDR1 as SGHTA and CDR2 as FQGTGA. J was trimmed by 2 bases and V by 11 bases; bases with no gene match: 6. This CDR3 has 13 residues. CDR3 DNA: TGTGCCTCGGGACAGGGATCAAACACTGAAGCTTTCTTT. This codes for CASGQGSNTEAFF.

The V gene is TRBV5-1, the J gene TRBJ2-4; a weak D match, TRBD1 (5 bases). CDR1 is SGHRS and CDR2 is YFSETQ in the germline V gene. Trimming removed 0 bases from V and 8 bases from J, with 9 bases in between. The CDR3 extends over 13 amino acids. DNA for the CDR3: TGCGCCAGCAGCTTGGACAGGTTTGACATTCAGTACTTC. Protein product: CASSLDRFDIQYF.

V and J are TRBV5-1 and TRBJ2-1; possible D gene TRBD2, 6 bases. The V and J ends lost 6 bases and 3 bases respectively, with 16 bases between them. Germline V gives CDR1 SGHRS, CDR2 YFSETQ. The CDR3 loop spans 15 amino acids. CDR3 protein: CASNREGTDYNEQFF. CDR3 DNA: TGCGCCAGCAACCGTGAAGGGACTGACTACAATGAGCAGTTCTTC.

The genes are TRBV11-2 and TRBJ2-7; TRBD1 might be the D (6 bases). Germline V gene sequence: CDR1 SGHAT, CDR2 FQNNGV. The CDR3 extends over 11 amino acids. Between the trimmed V and J ends, which lost 5 bases and 10 bases, there was a span of 12 bases. The DNA of the CDR3 is TGTGCCAGCAGCCTGGGGGCTACACAGTACTTC. This sequence encodes CASSLGATQYF.

The gene calls are TRBV7-2 and TRBJ2-7; TRBD2 matches at 8 bases. CDR3 size: 15 residues. CDR1 and CDR2 (germline): SGHTA, FQGNSA. With V trimmed by 1 base and J by 4 bases, 6 bases remained unmatched. CDR3 protein: CASSLGGGLLYEQYF. CDR3 bases: TGTGCCAGCAGCTTAGGCGGGGGGCTCTTATACGAGCAGTACTTC.

The J gene is TRBJ2-2, the V gene TRBV28; weak D call: TRBD2 (5 bases). V lost 6 bases, J lost 0 bases, and 11 bases lay in between. The germline CDR1 and CDR2 sequences are MDHEN and SYDVKM. CDR3 size: 15 residues. CDR3 DNA: TGTGCCAGCAGGCCTAGCAGCCCGAACACCGGGGAGCTGTTTTTT. The encoded protein is CASRPSSPNTGELFF.

V usage is TRBV7-2 and J usage is TRBJ1-2; D might be TRBD1 (5 bases). V was clipped by 1 base and J by 4 bases, with 10 bases between them. CDR1 and CDR2 from the germline V gene are SGHTA and FQGNSA. The CDR3 is made up of 14 amino acids. The CDR3 DNA reads TGTGCCAGCAGCTTAGATCAGGGTATCTATGGCTACACCTTC. This gives the protein CASSLDQGIYGYTF.

J is TRBJ1-1 and V is TRBV7-8; a weak D match, TRBD1 (5 bases). V was shortened by 5 bases and J by 5 bases, with 9 bases between the two germline ends. The CDR3 has 12 residues. Germline values: CDR1 SGHVS, CDR2 FQNEAQ. In DNA, the CDR3 is TGTGCCAGCAGCAACGGGGGGACTGAAGCTTTCTTT. This encodes CASSNGGTEAFF.

V is TRBV28 and J is TRBJ1-5; 8 bases map to TRBD1. V dropped 6 bases and J dropped 1; count of bases not matched to a gene: 11. The germline V gene encodes CDR1 MDHEN and CDR2 SYDVKM. This CDR3 is 17 amino acids long. The CDR3 nucleotides read TGTGCCAGCAGATTTTTAGGGACAGGTCGAAGCAATCAGCCCCAGCATTTT. The encoded protein is CASRFLGTGRSNQPQHF.

A single count supports this clone. The chain has TRBV28 and TRBJ1-5; a weak D match, TRBD1 (5 bases). V lost 5 bases and J lost 0, with 8 bases in between. The CDR3 spans 14 residues. Germline CDR1 reads MDHEN; CDR2 reads SYDVKM. For the CDR3, the DNA is TGTGCCAGCAGTGCCGGGGGTAGCAATCAGCCCCAGCATTTT. Its protein is CASSAGGSNQPQHF.

This clone occurred once. The V call is TRBV11-1, the J call TRBJ1-6; D not resolved. The CDR3 has 14 amino acids. The germline V gene encodes CDR1 SGHAT and CDR2 FQDESV (reference sequence). V lost 6 bases, J lost 0 bases, and 6 bases lay in between. The DNA for the CDR3 is TGTGCCAGCAGTACCGGCTCCTATAATTCACCCCTCCACTTT. Amino acids: CASSTGSYNSPLHF. The variable domain in full, completed from reference TRBV11-1 and TRBJ1-6, reads EAEVAQSPRYKITEKSQAVAFWCDPISGHATLYWYRQILGQGPELLVQFQDESVVDDSQLPKDRFSAERLKGVDSTLKIQPAELGDSAMYLCASSTGSYNSPLHFGNGTRLTVT.

The rearrangement joins TRBV12-3 or TRBV12-4 to TRBJ2-3, with a tentative D call TRBD1 (6 bases). V gave up 7 bases and J gave up 8 bases, with 13 bases separating them. The CDR3 spans 12 residues. CDR3 nucleotides: TGTGCCAGCACCAGGGGACGGGGTACGCAGTATTTT. Translating gives CASTRGRGTQYF.